These 26 T cell receptor beta chains share one sample of origin, sequenced in a study of OX40 agonist ivuxolimab in advanced cancers. This table comes from immunoSEQ multiplex PCR, and its TCRdb copy is limited to in-frame clones, with some not included. The sample includes nearly 60,000 clones, 80% to 90% of them seen just once. The material sequenced was CD4+ or CD8+ T cells sorted from blood, taken in a trial of the OX40 agonist ivuxolimab. The source is an adult with an advanced solid tumor such as melanoma, head and neck, liver or kidney cancer.

This clone was detected only a few times. The chain has TRBV7-3 and TRBJ1-1; weak D call: TRBD1 (5 bases). CDR1 SGHTA and CDR2 FQGTGA come from the germline V gene. Between the trimmed V and J ends, which lost 5 bases and 0 bases, there was a span of 7 bases. This CDR3 comprises 13 residues. This CDR3 is CASSGRVNTEAFF. As DNA, the CDR3 is TGTGCCAGCAGCGGCAGGGTGAACACTGAAGCTTTCTTT.

The chain combines TRBV5-6 with TRBJ2-5, with 7 bases that match TRBD2. Germline V lookup: CDR1 SGHDT, CDR2 YYEEEE. The CDR3 sequence is 14 residues long. After removal of 3 bases from V and 6 bases from J, the junction contained 8 bases not matched to a gene. The CDR3 reads CASSYWWDYQTQYF. As DNA, the CDR3 is TGTGCCAGCAGCTATTGGTGGGACTACCAGACCCAGTACTTC.

The V call is TRBV7-9, the J call TRBJ2-5; D is unresolved. Trimming cost V 8 bases and J 1 base, with 20 bases left between them. CDR3 length: 16 amino acids. CDR1 is SEHNR, CDR2 FQNEAQ, per germline (reference sequence). The CDR3 DNA reads TGTGCCAGCTCAGCTTTAGGATTCGGTCTCCAAGAGACCCAGTACTTC. Amino acids: CASSALGFGLQETQYF.

This chain uses TRBV7-8 with TRBJ2-7; 8 positions agree with TRBD1. The germline V gene encodes CDR1 SGHVS and CDR2 FQNEAQ. There are 11 residues in the CDR3. J gave up 7 bases and V 6 bases, and 2 bases lay outside the gene matches. The CDR3 DNA sequence: TGTGCCAGCAGACAGGGGGATGAGCAGTACTTC. Translating gives CASRQGDEQYF.

The chain has TRBV28 and TRBJ2-6; TRBD1 matches 9 bases. The CDR3 runs to 17 residues. Germline-derived CDR1 and CDR2 are MDHEN and SYDVKM. After removal of 4 bases from V and 2 bases from J, the junction contained 6 bases not matched to a gene. CDR3 region: CASSSPGTGTGANVLTF. The CDR3 coding sequence is TGTGCCAGCAGTTCCCCCGGGACAGGGACTGGGGCCAACGTCCTGACTTTC.

V is TRBV4-1 and J is TRBJ1-2; D perhaps matches TRBD1 (5 bases). This CDR3 spans 16 amino acids. V shed 0 bases and J shed 0 bases, with 11 bases lying between them. The germline V gene has CDR1 MGHRA and CDR2 YSYEKL. CDR3 sequence: CASSQDLDISNYGYTF. The CDR3 region has the DNA TGCGCCAGCAGCCAAGATCTGGACATCTCTAACTATGGCTACACCTTC.

V gene TRBV6-6 combines with J gene TRBJ1-5; D remains unclear. Germline V gene data show CDR1 as MNHNY and CDR2 as SVGAGI (reference sequence). This CDR3 has 13 amino acids. Trimming removed 0 bases at V and 6 bases at J, with 6 bases between. In DNA, the CDR3 is TGTGCCAGCAGTTACTCGAACAGTCAGCCCCAGCATTTT. This codes for CASSYSNSQPQHF.

V is TRBV5-4 and J is TRBJ1-6, with D tentatively TRBD1 (5 bases). The V gene's germline CDR1 is SGHNT and CDR2 YYREEE (reference sequence). V lost 2 bases and J 10 bases, leaving 10 bases between the germline ends. CDR3 size: 13 residues. The CDR3: CASSFPGISPLHF. CDR3 DNA sequence: TGTGCCAGCAGCTTTCCAGGGATATCACCCCTCCACTTT. The full variable domain, rest sourced from reference TRBV5-4 and TRBJ1-6, is ETGVTQSPTHLIKTRGQQVTLRCSSQSGHNTVSWYQQALGQGPQFIFQYYREEENGRGNFPPRFSGLQFPNYSSELNVNALELDDSALYLCASSFPGISPLHFGNGTRLTVT.

The chain links TRBV5-1 to TRBJ2-5; 10 nucleotides match TRBD2. This CDR3 spans 15 amino acids. Germline V gene sequence: CDR1 SGHRS, CDR2 YFSETQ. With V trimmed by 0 bases and J by 6 bases, 5 bases remained unmatched. The DNA for the CDR3 is TGCGCCAGCAGCTTGGCCAGCGGGGGGGTAAAGACCCAGTACTTC. This translates into CASSLASGGVKTQYF.

The chain carries TRBV19 and TRBJ1-2; possibly TRBD1 for D (5 bases). Germline CDR1 is LNHDA and CDR2 is SQIVND (reference sequence). V shed 6 bases and J shed 3 bases, with 11 bases lying between them. This CDR3 contains 13 residues. For the CDR3, the DNA is TGTGCCAGTAGGGGGACGGAGCACTATGGCTACACCTTC. Protein sequence: CASRGTEHYGYTF.

The chain recombines TRBV10-1 with TRBJ2-2; D remains ambiguous. This CDR3 has 13 amino acids. Germline V gives CDR1 WNHNN, CDR2 SYGVQD (reference sequence). Trimming left V 6 bases short and J 6 bases short, with 11 bases between. The CDR3 is CASSYSMAGELFF. The CDR3 nucleotides read TGCGCCAGCAGCTACTCGATGGCCGGGGAGCTGTTTTTT.

The rearrangement uses TRBV5-5 and TRBJ1-4; 7 bases line up with TRBD1. The CDR3 spans 15 residues. V was pared by 4 bases and J by 5 bases, with 8 bases of the junction left unmatched. Germline loops: CDR1 SGHKS, CDR2 YYEKEE (reference sequence). The CDR3: CASSLNRGPNEKLFF. The CDR3 DNA reads TGTGCCAGCAGCCTGAACAGGGGACCAAATGAAAAACTGTTTTTT.

The chain uses TRBV7-2 and TRBJ2-5, with a possible D match to TRBD2 (5 bases). Germline lookup yields CDR1 SGHTA and CDR2 FQGNSA. The V end lost 5 bases, the J end lost 4 bases, and 14 bases lay between the germline ends. The CDR3 length is 14 residues. DNA for the CDR3: TGTGCCAGCAGCCTTGGAGCTAGCACAGAGACCCAGTACTTC. Encoded protein: CASSLGASTETQYF. Using reference TRBV7-2 and TRBJ2-5 for the parts outside the CDR3, the full variable domain is GAGVSQSPSNKVTEKGKDVELRCDPISGHTALYWYRQSLGQGLEFLIYFQGNSAPDKSGLPSDRFSAERTGGSVSTLTIQRTQQEDSAVYLCASSLGASTETQYFGPGTRLLVL.

The V call is TRBV5-1, the J call TRBJ2-7; D possibly corresponds to TRBD2 (5 bases). Germline-derived CDR1 and CDR2 are SGHRS and YFSETQ. This CDR3 region has 14 residues. V gave up 3 bases and J gave up 3 bases, with 13 bases separating them. This chain's CDR3 is CASSYSAGRYEQYF. The CDR3 region has the DNA TGCGCCAGCAGCTATTCGGCGGGCCGCTACGAGCAGTACTTC.

This clone occurred a few times. The CDR3 sequence is CASSSTRYEQYF. The CDR3 nucleotides are TGTGCCAGCAGCTCTACCCGCTACGAGCAGTACTTC. The J gene is TRBJ2-7, the V gene TRBV7-9; D gene uncertain. Per germline, CDR1 SEHNR and CDR2 FQNEAQ (reference sequence). The length of the CDR3 is 12 residues. V dropped 4 bases and J dropped 3 bases, with 7 bases sitting between them.

The V call is TRBV2, the J call TRBJ1-4; D might be TRBD1 (5 bases). Trimming took 6 bases from V and 8 from J, leaving 13 bases between them. Germline lookup yields CDR1 SNHLY and CDR2 FYNNEI. CDR3 length equals 13 residues. CDR3 residues: CASRDDWGEKLFF. As DNA, the CDR3 is TGTGCCAGCAGGGACGATTGGGGCGAAAAACTGTTTTTT.

CDR3 nucleotides: TGTGCCAGCAGCTTAGGGTCTAGCGGGACGGTGCAGTACTTC. It encodes CASSLGSSGTVQYF. The rearrangement joins TRBV7-9 to TRBJ2-7; TRBD2 matches 9 bases. Losses at the gene ends were 1 base for V and 9 bases for J; bases not matched to a gene: 7. The CDR3 is 14 residues long. CDR1 is SEHNR and CDR2 is FQNEAQ in the germline V gene (reference sequence).

V is TRBV15 and J is TRBJ2-2; D gene unclear. The V end lost 0 bases, the J end lost 0 bases, and 2 bases lay between the germline ends. This CDR3 is 14 amino acids long. Germline-derived CDR1 and CDR2 are LNHNV and YYDKDF (reference sequence). In DNA, the CDR3 is TGTGCCACCAGCAGAGACCCGAACACCGGGGAGCTGTTTTTT. Protein: CATSRDPNTGELFF.

The J gene is TRBJ1-1, the V gene TRBV5-6, with TRBD1 matching 7 bases. The CDR3 extends over 17 amino acids. Trimming took 2 bases from V and 1 from J; bases not matched to a gene: 11. Germline V lookup: CDR1 SGHDT, CDR2 YYEEEE. In nucleotides, the CDR3 is TGTGCCAGCAGCTTTGGACAGGAAACTTGGGGGAACACTGAAGCTTTCTTT. Its translation is CASSFGQETWGNTEAFF. Using reference TRBV5-6 and TRBJ1-1 for the parts outside the CDR3, the full variable domain is DAGVTQSPTHLIKTRGQQVTLRCSPKSGHDTVSWYQQALGQGPQFIFQYYEEEERQRGNFPDRFSGHQFPNYSSELNVNALLLGDSALYLCASSFGQETWGNTEAFFGQGTRLTVV.

The chain uses TRBV6-1 and TRBJ2-5; a weak D match, TRBD2 (6 bases). This CDR3 has 14 amino acids. The ends were cut back, 3 bases at V and 6 bases at J, with 14 bases in the middle. The germline gives CDR1 MNHNS, CDR2 SASEGT. This chain's CDR3 is CASSEGTWEQTQYF. The CDR3 bases are TGTGCCAGCAGTGAGGGGACTTGGGAACAGACCCAGTACTTC.

CDR3: CASSLRWGEAFF. The CDR3 bases are TGTGCCAGCAGTTTAAGGTGGGGTGAAGCTTTCTTT. V usage is TRBV28 and J usage is TRBJ1-1, with D hard to call. CDR3 length equals 12 residues. Germline V gene sequence: CDR1 MDHEN, CDR2 SYDVKM. The V gene lost 2 bases and the J gene lost 7 bases, with 8 bases spanning the gap.

The chain links TRBV6-1 to TRBJ2-3, with D tentatively TRBD2 (6 bases). Per the germline V gene, CDR1 is MNHNS and CDR2 is SASEGT. The CDR3 covers 14 residues. V was trimmed by 8 bases and J by 2 bases, leaving 14 bases between them. The CDR3 region is CASRVAENTDTQYF. The CDR3 coding sequence is TGTGCCAGCCGGGTAGCGGAAAACACAGATACGCAGTATTTT.

The rearrangement joins TRBV5-6 to TRBJ2-1; a weak D match, TRBD2 (5 bases). Trimming cost V 0 bases and J 4 bases, with 17 bases left between them. The CDR3 has 17 amino acids. The germline V gene has CDR1 SGHDT and CDR2 YYEEEE. The CDR3 sequence is CASSLAASGVRYNEQFF. The CDR3 DNA is TGTGCCAGCAGCTTGGCCGCCTCCGGGGTGCGGTACAATGAGCAGTTCTTC.

The rearrangement links TRBV19 to TRBJ1-4; D unclear. Between the trimmed V and J ends, which lost 3 bases and 7 bases, there was a span of 12 bases. The CDR3 spans 14 residues. The V gene's germline CDR1 is LNHDA and CDR2 SQIVND (reference sequence). The CDR3 nucleotides read TGTGCCAGTAGTATTACGGGGAAAGGTGAAAAACTGTTTTTT. This encodes CASSITGKGEKLFF.

This rearrangement joins TRBV27 to TRBJ2-5; no firm D call. The CDR3 has 13 amino acids. V lost 1 base and J 5 bases, leaving 8 bases between the germline ends. From germline, CDR1 is MNHEY and CDR2 SMNVEV (reference sequence). CDR3 bases: TGTGCCAGCAGTTTATTGGTTGGCGAGACCCAGTACTTC. This sequence encodes CASSLLVGETQYF.

CDR3 DNA: TGTGCCAGCAGCCCTAGCGGGAGCGGGGCAGATACGCAGTATTTT. Translated, it gives CASSPSGSGADTQYF. The gene calls are TRBV11-3 and TRBJ2-3, with 10 bases lining up with TRBD2. V trimming: 5 bases; J trimming: 4 bases; junction bases outside the gene matches: 6. The CDR3 totals 15 residues. The germline V gene has CDR1 SGHNT and CDR2 YENEEA.